Listed here are 27 T cell receptor beta chains from one sample, sequenced in a study of blood T cell repertoires in COVID-19 (dated by TCRdb to the early 2020s). Library preparation used the immunoSEQ multiplex PCR assay. Sourced from immuneACCESS, this table was stored by TCRdb with only in-frame sequences that have V and J called. A share of the clones is absent; for the studies checked, an unresolved V gene accounts for under half, and the remainder has no known explanation. Counted in this sample were about 270,000 clones; about 86% of them appeared once. The ten largest account for around 12% of the sample. The specimen was peripheral blood. The receptor source for this set is a woman in her 70s with COVID-19, enrolled during active disease.

This sequence joins TRBV24-1 and TRBJ1-1; D remains unclear. The CDR3 has 11 residues. V was cut by 7 bases and J by 4 bases, with 6 bases left in between. Germline assignment: CDR1 KGHDR and CDR2 SFDVKD. CDR3 coding DNA: TGTGCCACCAGGTCGGTCACTGAAGCTTTCTTT. Translation: CATRSVTEAFF.

Of note for this clone: Other nucleotide sequences in the sample specify the same CDR3. CDR3 bases: TGTGCCAGCAGCTTAGTTGGGAGCTCTGGAAACACCATATATTTT. As protein: CASSLVGSSGNTIYF. The chain uses TRBV7-2 and TRBJ1-3, with D uncertain. CDR1 SGHTA and CDR2 FQGNSA come from the germline V gene. The CDR3 runs to 15 residues. V was shortened by 1 base and J by 0 bases, with 7 bases between the two germline ends.

This clone was seen many times. The V and J genes are TRBV6-2 or TRBV6-3 and TRBJ1-2; D not certain. CDR1 MNHEY and CDR2 SVGEGT come from the germline V gene. V gave up 4 bases and J gave up 5 bases, with 14 bases separating them. This CDR3 contains 14 residues. The CDR3 loop is CASSFDGGWYGYTF. CDR3 DNA sequence: TGTGCCAGCAGTTTCGACGGAGGTTGGTATGGCTACACCTTC.

The rearrangement uses TRBV19 and TRBJ2-7; D remains unclear. Germline CDR1 is LNHDA and CDR2 is SQIVND (reference sequence). The CDR3 spans 14 residues. With 1 base removed from V and 3 bases from J, the gap between germline ends came to 10 bases. CDR3 nucleotide sequence: TGTGCCAGTAGTATAGCCGTGCTCGGCTACGAGCAGTACTTC. Translated: CASSIAVLGYEQYF.

The table lists this clone with a few counts. The chain is built from TRBV29-1 and TRBJ1-1; D is unresolved. Germline loops: CDR1 SQVTM, CDR2 ANQGSEA. The CDR3 contains 11 residues. V was clipped by 6 bases and J by 1 base, with 6 bases between them. In DNA form, the CDR3 reads TGCAGCGTGGCAAGGAACACTGAAGCTTTCTTT. Translated: CSVARNTEAFF.

The chain combines TRBV4-1 with TRBJ2-1; TRBD2 matches 9 bases. Unmatched junction bases numbered 11, after V lost 0 bases and J lost 8 bases. The CDR3 totals 17 residues. Germline V CDR1 and CDR2: MGHRA, YSYEKL. The CDR3 coding sequence is TGCGCCAGCAGCCAAGATACGGCGGCGGGGGGGCTCGATGAGCAGTTCTTC. This gives the protein CASSQDTAAGGLDEQFF.

This chain joins TRBV12-3 or TRBV12-4 and TRBJ1-5; 7 bases map to TRBD1. With V trimmed by 2 bases and J by 11 bases, 6 bases remained unmatched. This CDR3 comprises 13 residues. The CDR3 coding sequence is TGTGCCAGCAGTTTAACAGGGGCCCAAACCCAGCATTTT. This sequence encodes CASSLTGAQTQHF.

This clone was detected once. This chain uses TRBV7-2 with TRBJ2-3, with 9 positions matching TRBD2. With V trimmed by 0 bases and J by 3 bases, 1 base remained unmatched. This CDR3 has 15 amino acids. Germline assignment: CDR1 SGHTA and CDR2 FQGNSA. CDR3 DNA sequence: TGTGCCAGCAGCTTAGCTAGCGGGGGTACAGATACGCAGTATTTT. Protein: CASSLASGGTDTQYF. The entire variable domain, with the rest obtained from reference TRBV7-2 and TRBJ2-3, is as follows: GAGVSQSPSNKVTEKGKDVELRCDPISGHTALYWYRQSLGQGLEFLIYFQGNSAPDKSGLPSDRFSAERTGGSVSTLTIQRTQQEDSAVYLCASSLASGGTDTQYFGPGTRLTVL.

This chain joins TRBV30 and TRBJ1-2; D uncertain. This CDR3 is built from 12 residues. Trimming shortened V by 4 bases and J by 7 bases, and 13 bases separated the two germline ends. The germline V gene has CDR1 GTSNPN and CDR2 SVGIG (reference sequence). This CDR3 reads CAWTNPGTGYTF. The CDR3 bases are TGTGCCTGGACAAACCCAGGCACTGGCTACACCTTC. The full variable domain, completed using reference TRBV30 and TRBJ1-2, is SQTIHQWPATLVQPVGSPLSLECTVEGTSNPNLYWYRQAAGRGLQLLFYSVGIGQISSEVPQNLSASRPQDRQFILSSKKLLLSDSGFYLCAWTNPGTGYTFGSGTRLTVV.

The rearrangement uses TRBV5-4 and TRBJ1-4, with D possibly matching TRBD1 (5 bases). CDR3 length: 14 amino acids. CDR1 is SGHNT, CDR2 YYREEE, per germline (reference sequence). Trimming cost V 5 bases and J 4 bases, with 12 bases left between them. As DNA, the CDR3 is TGTGCCAGCAGAGGCGGGACCAATAATGAAAAACTGTTTTTT. Protein sequence: CASRGGTNNEKLFF.

This clone was seen a few times. This sequence joins TRBV2 and TRBJ1-2; 10 nucleotides line up with TRBD1. J gave up 4 bases and V 2 bases, and 4 bases lay outside the gene matches. Germline V gene lookup returns CDR1 SNHLY and CDR2 FYNNEI. CDR3 length: 15 residues. The CDR3 loop is CASSEMGQGTYGYTF. DNA of the CDR3: TGTGCCAGCAGTGAAATGGGACAGGGGACCTATGGCTACACCTTC.

The chain links TRBV2 to TRBJ1-1, with D unclear. The germline CDR1 and CDR2 sequences are SNHLY and FYNNEI. The V and J ends lost 9 bases and 2 bases respectively, with 7 bases between them. This CDR3 has 11 amino acids. The CDR3 sequence: CAREGNTEAFF. DNA of the CDR3: TGTGCCAGGGAGGGTAACACTGAAGCTTTCTTT.

The chain combines TRBV7-8 with TRBJ2-5, with D uncertain. The V gene's germline CDR1 is SGHVS and CDR2 FQNEAQ. The CDR3 is made up of 14 amino acids. Trimming left V 5 bases short and J 4 bases short, with 14 bases between. The CDR3 is CASSPSSGGETQYF. CDR3 in DNA: TGTGCCAGCAGCCCTTCGTCGGGTGGAGAGACCCAGTACTTC.

The chain employs TRBV19 and TRBJ2-1; 9 nucleotides align to TRBD1. Germline CDR1 reads LNHDA; CDR2 reads SQIVND (reference sequence). This CDR3 spans 16 amino acids. The ends lost 1 base at V and 8 bases at J; junction bases unmatched: 9. The CDR3 here is CASSIGRDREFDEQFF. CDR3 DNA sequence: TGTGCCAGTAGTATAGGCCGGGACAGGGAGTTCGATGAGCAGTTCTTC.

The chain employs TRBV7-9 and TRBJ2-5; 8 bases fit TRBD2. The V and J ends lost 4 bases and 6 bases, in that order; junction bases with no gene match: 4. The germline V gene encodes CDR1 SEHNR and CDR2 FQNEAQ (reference sequence). This CDR3 comprises 13 residues. This CDR3 reads CASSSGGLQTQYF. The CDR3 nucleotides are TGTGCCAGCAGCTCGGGGGGGCTTCAGACCCAGTACTTC.

The chain employs TRBV7-3 and TRBJ2-1, with D uncertain. Trimming took off 2 bases at V and 5 bases at J, with 4 bases between the two ends. This CDR3 comprises 12 residues. Germline V gene data show CDR1 as SGHTA and CDR2 as FQGTGA. The CDR3 here is CASSLGHNEQFF. CDR3 in DNA: TGTGCCAGCAGCTTAGGGCACAATGAGCAGTTCTTC.

The chain employs TRBV21-1 and TRBJ1-5. TRBV21-1 is labeled a pseudogene. The CDR3 sequence is 16 residues long. Here the CDR3 DNA reads TGTGCCAGCAGCAAAGAGGGGGAGGGAAAGAGGCAGCCCCAGCATTTT. Its translation is CASSKEGEGKRQPQHF.

The V and J genes are TRBV27 and TRBJ1-1, with D unresolved. The CDR3 is 14 residues long. CDR1 is MNHEY and CDR2 is SMNVEV in the germline V gene (reference sequence). Trimming cost V 3 bases and J 1 base, with 9 bases left between them. Written as DNA, the CDR3 is TGTGCCAGCAGTTTTGTGACGGGGAACACTGAAGCTTTCTTT. Translated, it gives CASSFVTGNTEAFF.

The V gene is TRBV14, the J gene TRBJ1-1; D gene uncertain. V was clipped by 5 bases and J by 1 base, with 11 bases between them. The V gene's germline CDR1 is SGHDN and CDR2 FVKESK. CDR3 length equals 14 residues. The CDR3: CASSDVQKNTEAFF. The CDR3 coding sequence is TGTGCCAGCAGCGATGTACAAAAGAACACTGAAGCTTTCTTT.

The chain employs TRBV6-6 and TRBJ2-1; TRBD1 aligns across 10 bases. The CDR3 sequence is 16 residues long. The V segment lost 6 bases and the J segment 9 bases; nucleotides outside the gene matches: 14. The germline V gene has CDR1 MNHNY and CDR2 SVGAGI (reference sequence). CDR3 sequence (DNA): TGTGCCAGCAGGGACTCCGGGACAGGGGACGTGGCTGAGCAGTTCTTC. Protein: CASRDSGTGDVAEQFF.

The chain uses TRBV5-4 and TRBJ2-5; 14 positions match TRBD2. The ends lost 1 base at V and 4 bases at J; junction bases unmatched: 3. Germline V gene sequence: CDR1 SGHNT, CDR2 YYREEE (reference sequence). The CDR3 runs to 16 residues. The CDR3 DNA reads as TGTGCCAGCAGCTTGAGGGGACTAGCGGGGGCAGAGACCCAGTACTTC. Its translation is CASSLRGLAGAETQYF.

The genes are TRBV7-9 and TRBJ1-2, with 7 bases identical to TRBD1. The CDR3 length is 12 residues. The germline gives CDR1 SEHNR, CDR2 FQNEAQ (reference sequence). J gave up 2 bases and V 6 bases, and 0 bases lay outside the gene matches. CDR3 loop: CASRQGNYGYTF. CDR3 in DNA: TGTGCCAGCAGACAGGGGAACTATGGCTACACCTTC.

The DNA for the CDR3 is TGTGCCAGCTCTTACTGGACAGGGCCATACAATGAGCAGTTCTTC. Protein product: CASSYWTGPYNEQFF. The V and J genes are TRBV11-3 and TRBJ2-1, with 8 bases that match TRBD1. The germline V gene has CDR1 SGHNT and CDR2 YENEEA. This CDR3 contains 15 residues. Trimming removed 8 bases from V and 4 bases from J; junction bases left unmatched: 10.

The genes are TRBV6-1 and TRBJ1-5, with 11 bases lining up with TRBD1. Germline-derived CDR1 and CDR2 are MNHNS and SASEGT. J gave up 6 bases and V 1 base, and 5 bases lay outside the gene matches. This CDR3 has 16 residues. The CDR3 nucleotides are TGTGCCAGCAGTGAAGTAGGGACAGGGGGTTTTCAGCCCCAGCATTTT. Translation gives CASSEVGTGGFQPQHF.

This chain links TRBV14 with TRBJ2-5, with 11 bases that match TRBD2. Losses at the gene ends were 4 bases for V and 0 bases for J; bases not matched to a gene: 7. CDR3 size: 17 residues. CDR1 and CDR2 (germline): SGHDN, FVKESK. CDR3 DNA: TGTGCCAGCAGCCCTGGAGCTAGCGGGGGGTACCAAGAGACCCAGTACTTC. The encoded protein is CASSPGASGGYQETQYF.

The J gene is TRBJ2-2, the V gene TRBV7-7, with D unclear. This CDR3 spans 13 amino acids. With 1 base removed from V and 4 bases from J, the gap between germline ends came to 4 bases. Germline V gene lookup returns CDR1 SSHAT and CDR2 FNYEAQ (reference sequence). CDR3 in amino acids: CASSLDSTGELFF. DNA of the CDR3: TGTGCCAGCAGCTTAGACAGCACCGGGGAGCTGTTTTTT.

The J gene is TRBJ1-4, the V gene TRBV7-9, with 11 nucleotides matching TRBD1. The V and J ends lost 7 bases and 2 bases, in that order; junction bases with no gene match: 9. CDR1 and CDR2 from the germline V gene are SEHNR and FQNEAQ (reference sequence). This CDR3 region has 17 residues. The CDR3 DNA follows: TGTGCCAGCACCTCGGGGGGACAGGGGGAGACTAATGAAAAACTGTTTTTT. Its translation: CASTSGGQGETNEKLFF.